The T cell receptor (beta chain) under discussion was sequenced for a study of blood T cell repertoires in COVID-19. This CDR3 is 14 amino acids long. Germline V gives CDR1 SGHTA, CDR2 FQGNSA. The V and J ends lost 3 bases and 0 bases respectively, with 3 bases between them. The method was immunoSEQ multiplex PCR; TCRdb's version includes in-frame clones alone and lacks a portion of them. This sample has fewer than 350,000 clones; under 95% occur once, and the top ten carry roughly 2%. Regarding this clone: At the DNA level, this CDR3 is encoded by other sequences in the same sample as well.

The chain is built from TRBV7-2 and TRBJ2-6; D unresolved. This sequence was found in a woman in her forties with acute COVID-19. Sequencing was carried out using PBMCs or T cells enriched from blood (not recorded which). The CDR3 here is CASSFSSGANVLTF. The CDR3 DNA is TGTGCCAGCAGCTTCTCCTCTGGGGCCAACGTCCTGACTTTC. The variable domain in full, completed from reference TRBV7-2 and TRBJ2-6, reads GAGVSQSPSNKVTEKGKDVELRCDPISGHTALYWYRQSLGQGLEFLIYFQGNSAPDKSGLPSDRFSAERTGGSVSTLTIQRTQQEDSAVYLCASSFSSGANVLTFGAGSRLTVL.